The present T cell receptor beta chain was sequenced within a study of metastatic and nonmetastatic thyroid tumors (dated by TCRdb to about 2020). For the wider study: Repertoires were compared across peripheral blood and tumor or nodule tissue samples from malignant and benign thyroid patients. Study-level results and caveats: In both blood and tumor samples, TCR beta diversity was reported to be significantly higher in malignant tumors than in benign nodules.

Before undergoing thyroid surgery, none of the patients had been given any kind of treatment. Patient clinical samples collected from 2012 to 2018 were retrospectively analysed using T-cell receptor beta sequencing. The library was generated by PCR. The reads were generated on an Illumina HiSeq 4000. The TCR beta-chain CDR3 region of each patient was profiled by high-throughput sequencing. Concerning the study's data processing: A classifier to discriminate distant-metastatic papillary thyroid cancer patients was built from CDR3 differences across clinicopathological groups. To measure repertoire diversity the researchers used the Shannon index, while the Morisita-Horn index served to gauge how similar the tumor and blood repertoires were. The public sequencing data were trimmed at Q25 with fastp and processed into clonotypes with MiXCR by TCRdb, which kept only in-frame beta chains. What appears here as the V and J calls and clone size reflects TCRdb's work, not the paper's. Counted in this sample were tens of thousands of clones; around 30% of them appeared once. Around 21% of the sample lies in the top ten.

Taking its sample share into account, this clone is medium-sized (0.01 to 0.1%). No cognate antigen has been identified for it. The junction does not match germline at one end; this may be a read error. This CDR3 is also generated by other DNA sequences in the sample. The germline V gene (reference sequence) yields DFQATT for CDR1 and SNEGSKA for CDR2. Reading from cysteine to phenylalanine, the CDR3 counts 15 amino acids. Kept here is only the CDR3 DNA, which spans 45 bases and is read in frame from base 1. Here the chain combines TRBV20-1 and TRBJ2-7, with the D call tentatively TRBD1 or TRBD2, each fitting 7 bases. Sample: blood. The receptor was isolated from a female donor with papillary thyroid cancer or a benign thyroid nodule (not recorded which). Some clones in this sample may be carry-over from other donors' samples. The CDR3 corresponds to CSARESGEGADEQYF. The bases are TGCAGTGCTAGAGAGAGCGGGGAGGGGGCGGACGAACAGTACTTC.